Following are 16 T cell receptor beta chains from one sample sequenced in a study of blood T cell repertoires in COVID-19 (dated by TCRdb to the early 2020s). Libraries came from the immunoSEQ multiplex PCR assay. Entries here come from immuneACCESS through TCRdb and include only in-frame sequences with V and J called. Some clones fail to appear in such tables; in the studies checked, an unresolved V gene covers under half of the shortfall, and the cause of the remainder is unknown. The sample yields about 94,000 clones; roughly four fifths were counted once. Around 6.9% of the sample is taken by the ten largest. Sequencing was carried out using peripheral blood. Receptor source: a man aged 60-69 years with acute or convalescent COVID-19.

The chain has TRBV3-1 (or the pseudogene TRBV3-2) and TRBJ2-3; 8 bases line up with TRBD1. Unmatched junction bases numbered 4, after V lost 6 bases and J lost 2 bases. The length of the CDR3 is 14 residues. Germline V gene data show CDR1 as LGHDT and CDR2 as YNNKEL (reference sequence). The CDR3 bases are TGTGCCAGCAGTCGGACAGGGTACACAGATACGCAGTATTTT. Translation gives CASSRTGYTDTQYF.

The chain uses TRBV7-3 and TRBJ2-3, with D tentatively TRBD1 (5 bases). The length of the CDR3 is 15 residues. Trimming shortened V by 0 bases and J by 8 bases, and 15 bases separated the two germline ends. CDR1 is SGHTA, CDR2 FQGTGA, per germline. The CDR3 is CASSLTIDSSGTQYF. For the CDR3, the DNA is TGTGCCAGCAGCTTAACGATTGACAGCTCGGGTACGCAGTATTTT. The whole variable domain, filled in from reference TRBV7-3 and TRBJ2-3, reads GAGVSQTPSNKVTEKGKYVELRCDPISGHTALYWYRQSLGQGPEFLIYFQGTGAADDSGLPNDRFFAVRPEGSVSTLKIQRTERGDSAVYLCASSLTIDSSGTQYFGPGTRLTVL.

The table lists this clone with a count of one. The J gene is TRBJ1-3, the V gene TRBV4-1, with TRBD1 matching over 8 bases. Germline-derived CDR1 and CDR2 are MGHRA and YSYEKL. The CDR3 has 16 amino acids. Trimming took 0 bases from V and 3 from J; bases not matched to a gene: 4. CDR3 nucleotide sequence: TGCGCCAGCAGCCAAGATCAACAGGGGGTTGGAAACACCATATATTTT. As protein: CASSQDQQGVGNTIYF.

Written as DNA, the CDR3 is TGTGCCTGGAGTAGGGGGCCTGGAATGAACACTGAAGCTTTCTTT. Protein sequence: CAWSRGPGMNTEAFF. V gene TRBV30 combines with J gene TRBJ1-1, with 7 bases lining up with TRBD1. Trimming took 2 bases from V and 0 from J; bases not matched to a gene: 6. Germline V CDR1 and CDR2: GTSNPN, SVGIG (reference sequence). This CDR3 is 15 amino acids long. Filled out from reference TRBV30 and TRBJ1-1, the complete variable domain reads SQTIHQWPATLVQPVGSPLSLECTVEGTSNPNLYWYRQAAGRGLQLLFYSVGIGQISSEVPQNLSASRPQDRQFILSSKKLLLSDSGFYLCAWSRGPGMNTEAFFGQGTRLTVV.

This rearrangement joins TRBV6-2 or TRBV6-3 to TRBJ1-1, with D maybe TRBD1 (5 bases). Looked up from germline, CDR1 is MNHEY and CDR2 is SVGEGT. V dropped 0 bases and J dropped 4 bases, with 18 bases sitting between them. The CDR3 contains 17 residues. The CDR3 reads CASSYSTSGRRGTEAFF. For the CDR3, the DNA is TGTGCCAGCAGTTACTCGACGTCAGGGCGAAGGGGCACTGAAGCTTTCTTT.

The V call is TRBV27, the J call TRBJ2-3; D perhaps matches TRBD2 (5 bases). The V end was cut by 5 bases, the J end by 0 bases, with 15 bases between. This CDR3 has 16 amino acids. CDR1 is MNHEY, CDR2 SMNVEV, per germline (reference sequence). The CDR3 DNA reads TGTGCCAGCAGTCTCACTAGGCTTCTCAGCACAGATACGCAGTATTTT. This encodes CASSLTRLLSTDTQYF.

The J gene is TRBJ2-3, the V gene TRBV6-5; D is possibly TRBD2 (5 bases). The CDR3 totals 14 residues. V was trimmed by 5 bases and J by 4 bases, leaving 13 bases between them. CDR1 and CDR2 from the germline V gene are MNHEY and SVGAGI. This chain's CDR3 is CASSHPKLADTQYF. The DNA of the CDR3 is TGTGCCAGCAGTCACCCAAAACTAGCAGATACGCAGTATTTT.

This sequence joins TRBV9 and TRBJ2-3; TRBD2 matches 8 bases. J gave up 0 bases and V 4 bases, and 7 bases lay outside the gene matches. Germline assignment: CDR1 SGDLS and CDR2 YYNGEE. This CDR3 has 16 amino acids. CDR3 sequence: CASSPRSGMSTDTQYF. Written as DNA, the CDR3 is TGTGCCAGCAGCCCACGTAGCGGGATGAGCACAGATACGCAGTATTTT. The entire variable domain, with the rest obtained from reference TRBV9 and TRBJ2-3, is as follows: DSGVTQTPKHLITATGQRVTLRCSPRSGDLSVYWYQQSLDQGLQFLIQYYNGEERAKGNILERFSAQQFPDLHSELNLSSLELGDSALYFCASSPRSGMSTDTQYFGPGTRLTVL.

CDR3 in amino acids: CASSHLTTENYGYTF. CDR3 coding DNA: TGCGCCAGCAGCCACCTCACGACGGAGAACTATGGCTACACCTTC. The chain employs TRBV4-3 and TRBJ1-2; D unresolved. The V end lost 3 bases, the J end lost 2 bases, and 13 bases lay between the germline ends. Germline values: CDR1 LGHNA, CDR2 YSLEER. This CDR3 is built from 15 residues.

Here the CDR3 reads CASTPAGNTEAFF. The CDR3 DNA reads TGTGCCAGCACCCCCGCGGGGAACACTGAAGCTTTCTTT. The V and J genes are TRBV12-3 or TRBV12-4 and TRBJ1-1; D unclear. This CDR3 is built from 13 residues. Trimming pared 7 bases from V and 1 base from J, leaving 10 bases between.

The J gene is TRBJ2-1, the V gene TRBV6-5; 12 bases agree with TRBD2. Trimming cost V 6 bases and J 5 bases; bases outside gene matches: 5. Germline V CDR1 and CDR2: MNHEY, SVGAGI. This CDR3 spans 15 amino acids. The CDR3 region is CASRRLAGADNEQFF. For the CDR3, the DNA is TGTGCCAGCAGGAGACTAGCGGGGGCCGACAATGAGCAGTTCTTC.

The CDR3: CASSLGGQGGSKAFF. The CDR3 DNA follows: TGTGCCAGCAGCTTAGGGGGACAGGGTGGTTCGAAAGCTTTCTTT. V gene TRBV11-2 combines with J gene TRBJ1-1; 9 nucleotides agree with TRBD1. After removal of 1 base from V and 9 bases from J, the junction contained 9 bases not matched to a gene. The CDR3 totals 15 residues. The germline V gene has CDR1 SGHAT and CDR2 FQNNGV.

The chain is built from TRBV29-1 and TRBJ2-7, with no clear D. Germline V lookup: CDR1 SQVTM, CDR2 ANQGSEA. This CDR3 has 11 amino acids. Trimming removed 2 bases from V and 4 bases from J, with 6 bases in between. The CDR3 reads CSVEFEYEQYF. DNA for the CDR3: TGCAGCGTTGAATTTGAGTACGAGCAGTACTTC.

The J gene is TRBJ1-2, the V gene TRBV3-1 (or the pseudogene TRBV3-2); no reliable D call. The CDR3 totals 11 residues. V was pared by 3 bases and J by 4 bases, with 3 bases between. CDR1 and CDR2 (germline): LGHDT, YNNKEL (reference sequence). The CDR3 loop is CASSQAYGYTF. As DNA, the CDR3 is TGTGCCAGCAGCCAGGCCTATGGCTACACCTTC.

CDR3 bases: TGTGCCAGCAGCCAAGACAGGGGCGAAAACACCATATATTTT. It translates to CASSQDRGENTIYF. The chain employs TRBV4-2 and TRBJ1-3; tentatively, D is TRBD1 (6 bases). The CDR3 has 14 amino acids. V was shortened by 0 bases and J by 6 bases, with 9 bases between the two germline ends. CDR1 and CDR2 (germline): LGHNA, YNFKEQ.

CDR3 sequence: CASSWDSQETQYF. CDR3 DNA: TGTGCCAGCAGTTGGGACAGTCAAGAGACCCAGTACTTC. This rearrangement joins TRBV2 to TRBJ2-5; 7 bases are a match to TRBD1. The V and J ends lost 5 bases and 2 bases, in that order; junction bases with no gene match: 2. The CDR3 loop spans 13 amino acids. In germline, CDR1 is SNHLY, CDR2 FYNNEI. Combining the CDR3 with reference TRBV2 and TRBJ2-5 gives the whole variable domain EPEVTQTPSHQVTQMGQEVILRCVPISNHLYFYWYRQILGQKVEFLVSFYNNEISEKSEIFDDQFSVERPDGSNFTLKIRSTKLEDSAMYFCASSWDSQETQYFGPGTRLLVL.